Presented here are 13 T cell receptor beta chains from one specimen sequenced in a study of shared clonotypes between healthy human individuals. Data came from immunoSEQ multiplex PCR; TCRdb stores just in-frame clones and leaves some out. The table has fewer than 650,000 clones, 60% to 85% seen once. Sequencing was carried out using PBMCs. The origin of the receptors is a woman in her 40s in good health. Some clones in this sample may be carry-over from other donors' samples.

This clone has more than one count but fewer than ten. The chain employs TRBV6-1 and TRBJ1-2, with D perhaps TRBD1 (5 bases). V gave up 2 bases and J gave up 5 bases, with 15 bases separating them. Germline V gives CDR1 MNHNS, CDR2 SASEGT. The CDR3 loop spans 15 amino acids. CDR3: CASSESWDGGYGYTF. The CDR3 nucleotides are TGTGCCAGCAGTGAATCTTGGGACGGGGGATATGGCTACACCTTC.

This rearrangement joins TRBV7-2 to TRBJ1-1, with TRBD1 matching 8 bases. Germline-derived CDR1 and CDR2 are SGHTA and FQGNSA. The CDR3 extends over 15 amino acids. V trimming: 4 bases; J trimming: 1 base; junction bases outside the gene matches: 5. CDR3 DNA: TGTGCCAGCAGCTGGACAGGGAGGGGGAACACTGAAGCTTTCTTT. Protein product: CASSWTGRGNTEAFF.

The chain is built from TRBV7-8 and TRBJ2-3; 7 bases are a match to TRBD2. The CDR3 has 17 amino acids. With V trimmed by 5 bases and J by 2 bases, 13 bases remained unmatched. The germline V gene encodes CDR1 SGHVS and CDR2 FQNEAQ. This CDR3 is CASSHNRLGGPTDTQYF. The CDR3 region has the DNA TGTGCCAGCAGCCACAATCGCCTGGGAGGGCCCACAGATACGCAGTATTTT.

The chain is built from TRBV5-8 and TRBJ2-5; 7 bases match TRBD1. This CDR3 region has 15 residues. J gave up 2 bases and V 0 bases, and 4 bases lay outside the gene matches. Germline V gene sequence: CDR1 SGHTS, CDR2 YDEGEE. This CDR3 reads CASSLDGTAQETQYF. For the CDR3, the DNA is TGTGCCAGCAGCTTGGATGGGACAGCACAAGAGACCCAGTACTTC.

This clone was counted once. The J gene is TRBJ2-7, the V gene TRBV5-4; 8 nucleotides align to TRBD2. The CDR3 covers 15 residues. Unmatched junction bases numbered 12, after V lost 4 bases and J lost 6 bases. Per germline, CDR1 SGHNT and CDR2 YYREEE (reference sequence). CDR3: CASSPPGGPKVEQYF. CDR3 DNA: TGTGCCAGCAGCCCCCCGGGAGGGCCGAAAGTCGAGCAGTACTTC.

The chain has TRBV7-2 and TRBJ1-1; maybe TRBD1 (6 bases). Trimming pared 6 bases from V and 6 bases from J, leaving 11 bases between. Germline V gene lookup returns CDR1 SGHTA and CDR2 FQGNSA. This CDR3 contains 12 residues. CDR3 in DNA: TGTGCCAGCAGTCCGCAGGGGCCTGAAGCTTTCTTT. Its translation: CASSPQGPEAFF.

The chain is built from TRBV6-1 and TRBJ1-4; D gene ambiguous. V lost 8 bases to trimming and J lost 13 bases, with 17 bases between them. The V gene's germline CDR1 is MNHNS and CDR2 SASEGT. This CDR3 spans 12 amino acids. Written as DNA, the CDR3 is TGTGCCAGCCTCCTCGGCTGGGTCGGACTGTTTTTT. This encodes CASLLGWVGLFF.

The chain employs TRBV7-9 and TRBJ2-1; 9 nucleotides align to TRBD1. This CDR3 region has 16 residues. Trimming cost V 3 bases and J 9 bases; bases outside gene matches: 12. Germline loops: CDR1 SEHNR, CDR2 FQNEAQ (reference sequence). CDR3: CASSFFTGGSWGEQFF. For the CDR3, the DNA is TGTGCCAGCAGCTTCTTCACAGGGGGCTCCTGGGGTGAGCAGTTCTTC. Full variable domain (remainder filled in from reference TRBV7-9 and TRBJ2-1): DTGVSQNPRHKITKRGQNVTFRCDPISEHNRLYWYRQTLGQGPEFLTYFQNEAQLEKSRLLSDRFSAERPKGSFSTLEIQRTEQGDSAMYLCASSFFTGGSWGEQFFGPGTRLTVL.

The genes are TRBV9 and TRBJ2-1; TRBD2 might be the D (5 bases). From germline, CDR1 is SGDLS and CDR2 YYNGEE. Trimming shortened V by 4 bases and J by 0 bases, and 11 bases separated the two germline ends. This CDR3 region has 15 residues. The CDR3 here is CASSQRSNSYNEQFF. CDR3 bases: TGTGCCAGCAGCCAGCGGAGCAACTCCTACAATGAGCAGTTCTTC.

This chain connects TRBV7-7 to TRBJ2-2, with 9 positions matching TRBD1. The CDR3 runs 15 residues. Trimming at V came to 4 bases and at J to 1 base, leaving 1 base not matched to a gene. Germline-derived CDR1 and CDR2 are SSHAT and FNYEAQ (reference sequence). The CDR3 coding sequence is TGTGCCAGCAGCTCGGGACAGGGGAACACCGGGGAGCTGTTTTTT. Its translation: CASSSGQGNTGELFF. Filled out from reference TRBV7-7 and TRBJ2-2, the complete variable domain reads GAGVSQSPRYKVTKRGQDVTLRCDPISSHATLYWYQQALGQGPEFLTYFNYEAQPDKSGLPSDRFSAERPEGSISTLTIQRTEQRDSAMYRCASSSGQGNTGELFFGEGSRLTVL.

The chain uses TRBV5-4 and TRBJ2-2; 8 bases line up with TRBD1. The CDR3 is made up of 18 amino acids. CDR1 and CDR2 from the germline V gene are SGHNT and YYREEE (reference sequence). The junction had 14 bases not matched to a gene; V was cut back by 3 bases and J by 4 bases. CDR3 amino acids: CASSSPLGQEWGTGELFF. The CDR3 DNA reads as TGTGCCAGCAGCTCCCCATTGGGACAGGAGTGGGGCACCGGGGAGCTGTTTTTT.

This clone has ten or more counts. The sample holds other DNA sequences that translate to the same CDR3. V and J are TRBV30 and TRBJ1-1, with D uncertain. Trimming stripped 1 base from V and 0 bases from J, with 15 bases between. The CDR3 sequence is 16 residues long. Germline CDR1 is GTSNPN and CDR2 is SVGIG (reference sequence). Written as DNA, the CDR3 is TGTGCCTGGAGTGGATGGAGTTTGGGCATGAACACTGAAGCTTTCTTT. It is translated as CAWSGWSLGMNTEAFF.

This chain uses TRBV15 with TRBJ2-7, with D tentatively TRBD2 (6 bases). The CDR3 sequence is 15 residues long. The germline CDR1 and CDR2 sequences are LNHNV and YYDKDF (reference sequence). Between the trimmed V and J ends, which lost 5 bases and 0 bases, there was a span of 14 bases. The CDR3 coding sequence is TGTGCCACCAGCGGGGACTCATCGAGCTCCTACGAGCAGTACTTC. Translated: CATSGDSSSSYEQYF.